This T cell receptor (beta chain) was retrieved from a study of blood T cell repertoires in COVID-19. Study details: From T cells, B-cell-depleted T cells, or PBMCs came the material, which was cDNA or gDNA.

Authors' methods: The assay estimated nucleated cells by amplifying reference gene primers. Method: immunoSEQ multiplex PCR; TCRdb's copy keeps in-frame clones and lacks some. Clone size and the V and J calls come from that table; the DNA yielded D and trimming. Here the sample spans some 150,000 clones, roughly 79% being singletons. CDR1 is SGHTA, CDR2 FQGNSA, per germline. The CDR3 totals 17 residues. V dropped 5 bases and J dropped 4 bases, with 20 bases sitting between them. The chain employs TRBV7-2 and TRBJ2-2; D might be TRBD1 (6 bases). Source material: peripheral blood. The receptor comes from a human donor with acute or convalescent COVID-19. The donor label of this sample is uncertain. The CDR3 loop is CASSAESLQGFTGELFF. The CDR3 coding sequence is TGTGCCAGCAGCGCCGAGAGCCTACAGGGTTTCACCGGGGAGCTGTTTTTT.